The T cell receptor (beta chain) described here comes from a study of cytomegalovirus exposure and HLA in healthy donors. The germline V gene encodes CDR1 LGHNA and CDR2 YNFKEQ. Trimming removed 3 bases from V and 0 bases from J, with 9 bases in between. This CDR3 has 15 residues. The PCR used 60 Vbeta and 13 Jbeta primers. Assay used: immunoSEQ multiplex PCR; TCRdb lists only in-frame clones, some missing. The table records 170,000 or so clones, 75% to 90% of them present only once. For this clone: Its antigen is not known.

Study observations and caveats: Earlier results showed most TCR beta V segments being productive about 90% or about 30% of the time. Across donors, most TCRs were seen rarely, yet some public ones were widespread. Analysis was performed later, and it showed HLA-associated TCR beta chains to be more clonally expanded than equally common others. The authors listed approximately 150 TCR beta chains as cytomegalovirus-associated.

The TCR was taken from a young woman in good health and CMV-seronegative. This sequence joins TRBV4-2 and TRBJ1-5, with D uncertain. The sequencing sample was made of PBMCs. In nucleotides, the CDR3 is TGTGCCAGCAGCCAGGCCGGAGTTAGCAATCAGCCCCAGCATTTT. The encoded protein is CASSQAGVSNQPQHF.